This T cell receptor (beta chain) was documented in a study of regulatory T cells in long-lasting Graves disease. Building of the TCR beta libraries involved iRepertoire HTBI primers and Arm-PCR of CDR3 regions. TCRdb fed the multiplex PCR reads into MiXCR, producing one record per CDR3 protein. The sample has fewer than 450,000 distinct CDR3 sequences, more than 20% seen once; the top ten hold under 25%. A note on this clonotype: Its target is not known.

Notes on the study in general: Persistent disease exhibited a predilection for TRBV28, TRBJ1-2 and TRBJ2-5. Whereas new patients shared some 990 public clonotypes, persistent patients shared more, at some 2,700. The analysis examined peripheral blood only and excluded thyroid tissue. Newly diagnosed Graves' patients had higher TCR diversity than persistent ones.

The germline V gene encodes CDR1 LGHDT and CDR2 YNNKEL (reference sequence). CDR3 length: 14 amino acids. The J segment lost 9 bases and the V segment lost 4 bases, leaving 6 bases of the junction unmatched. Time point denoted: persistent/refractory GD, antithyroid drugs over 5 years with positive TRAb. Generation of the TCR library employed RNA extracted from PBMCs. This chain uses TRBV3-1 with TRBJ2-6; 7 bases map to TRBD1. Material: peripheral blood mononuclear cells (PBMCs), obtained when the disease was refractory, from a patient treated with antithyroid drugs. This clonotype originated in a female donor with Graves disease. The CDR3 nucleotides read TGTGCCAGCAGCCTGGGGACAGATATCAACGTCCTGACTTTC. This encodes CASSLGTDINVLTF.